The present TCR beta chain was sequenced within a study of cytomegalovirus exposure and HLA in healthy donors. This clone was counted a single time. Between the trimmed V and J ends, which lost 0 bases and 7 bases, there was a span of 15 bases. Germline V gene sequence: CDR1 SGHRS, CDR2 YFSETQ. The CDR3 is 15 amino acids. The primer mix had 60 Vbeta and 13 Jbeta primers. Profiling relied on immunoSEQ multiplex PCR, and the TCRdb table lists in-frame clones only, not all of them. Of a few hundred thousand clones in the sample, approximately 81% are singletons; the top ten hold approximately 8.4%. The sequence was obtained from a woman aged 55-75 years in good health and CMV-seropositive. The sample taken for sequencing was PBMCs. The chain uses TRBV5-1 and TRBJ2-3, with a tentative D call TRBD2 (6 bases). CDR3 residues: CASSLAGEVGYTQYF. As DNA, the CDR3 is TGCGCCAGCAGCTTGGCGGGAGAGGTCGGATATACGCAGTATTTT.